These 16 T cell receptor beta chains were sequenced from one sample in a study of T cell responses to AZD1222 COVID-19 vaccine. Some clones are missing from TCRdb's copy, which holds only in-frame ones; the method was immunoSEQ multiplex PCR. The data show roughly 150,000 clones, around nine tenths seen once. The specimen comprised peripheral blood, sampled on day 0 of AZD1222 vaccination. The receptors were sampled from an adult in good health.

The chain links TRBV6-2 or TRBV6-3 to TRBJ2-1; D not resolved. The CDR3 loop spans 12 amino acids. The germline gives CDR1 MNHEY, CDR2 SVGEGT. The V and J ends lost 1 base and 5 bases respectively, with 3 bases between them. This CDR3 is CASSYLHNEQFF. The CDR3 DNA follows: TGTGCCAGCAGTTACTTACACAATGAGCAGTTCTTC.

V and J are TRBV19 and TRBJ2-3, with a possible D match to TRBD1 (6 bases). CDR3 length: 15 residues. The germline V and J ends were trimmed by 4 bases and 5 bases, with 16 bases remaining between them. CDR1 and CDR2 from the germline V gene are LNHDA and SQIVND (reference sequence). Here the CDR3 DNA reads TGTGCCAGTAGTAAACCCAGGCAAGGGGGAGATACGCAGTATTTT. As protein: CASSKPRQGGDTQYF.

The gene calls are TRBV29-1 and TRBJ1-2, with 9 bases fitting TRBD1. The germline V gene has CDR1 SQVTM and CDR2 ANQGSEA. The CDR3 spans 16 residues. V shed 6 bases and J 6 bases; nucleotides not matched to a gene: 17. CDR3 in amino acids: CSVLPGQGLFLHGYTF. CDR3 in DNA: TGCAGCGTACTCCCGGGACAGGGCCTCTTTCTTCATGGCTACACCTTC.

DNA of the CDR3: TGCGCCAGCGCCGGGACAGTGAACACTGAAGCTTTCTTT. Translation: CASAGTVNTEAFF. The chain combines TRBV5-1 with TRBJ1-1, with TRBD1 matching 7 bases. The trim removed 7 bases at V and 0 bases at J, leaving 3 bases unmatched. The CDR3 loop spans 13 amino acids. Germline-derived CDR1 and CDR2 are SGHRS and YFSETQ.

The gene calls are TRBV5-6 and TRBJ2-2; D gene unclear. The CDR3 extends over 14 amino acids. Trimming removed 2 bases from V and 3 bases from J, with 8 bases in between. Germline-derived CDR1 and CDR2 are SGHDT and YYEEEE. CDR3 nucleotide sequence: TGTGCCAGCAGCTTAGGGCAGTACACCGGGGAGCTGTTTTTT. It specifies CASSLGQYTGELFF.

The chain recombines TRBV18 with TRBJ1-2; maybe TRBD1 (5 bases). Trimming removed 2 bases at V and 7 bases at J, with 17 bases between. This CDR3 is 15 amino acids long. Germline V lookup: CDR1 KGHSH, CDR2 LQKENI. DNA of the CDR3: TGTGCCAGCTCACCAGCAGGGCAGGGCAAGATTGGCTACACCTTC. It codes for CASSPAGQGKIGYTF.

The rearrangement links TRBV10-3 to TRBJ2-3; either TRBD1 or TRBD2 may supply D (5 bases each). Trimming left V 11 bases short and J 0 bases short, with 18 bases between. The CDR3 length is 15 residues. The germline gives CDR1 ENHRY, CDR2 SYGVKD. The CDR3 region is CAAGSGKPSTDTQYF. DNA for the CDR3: TGTGCCGCAGGGAGTGGCAAACCTAGCACAGATACGCAGTATTTT.

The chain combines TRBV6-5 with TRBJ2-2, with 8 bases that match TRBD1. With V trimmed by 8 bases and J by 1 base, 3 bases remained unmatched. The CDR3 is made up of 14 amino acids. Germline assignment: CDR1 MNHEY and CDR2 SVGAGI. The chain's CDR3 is CASWGQENTGELFF. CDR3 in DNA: TGTGCCAGCTGGGGACAGGAGAACACCGGGGAGCTGTTTTTT.

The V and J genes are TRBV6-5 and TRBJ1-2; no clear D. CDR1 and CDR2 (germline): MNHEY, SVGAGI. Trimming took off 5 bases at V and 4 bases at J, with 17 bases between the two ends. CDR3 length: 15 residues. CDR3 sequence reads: CASSTLFSASYGYTF. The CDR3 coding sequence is TGTGCCAGCAGTACTCTTTTCTCAGCGTCCTATGGCTACACCTTC.

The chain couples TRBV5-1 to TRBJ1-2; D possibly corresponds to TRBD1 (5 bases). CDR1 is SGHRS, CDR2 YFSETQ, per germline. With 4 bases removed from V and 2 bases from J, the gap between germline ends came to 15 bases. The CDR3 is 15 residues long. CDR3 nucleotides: TGCGCCAGCAGCCTAGGAGGGACGGCAAACTATGGCTACACCTTC. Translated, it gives CASSLGGTANYGYTF.

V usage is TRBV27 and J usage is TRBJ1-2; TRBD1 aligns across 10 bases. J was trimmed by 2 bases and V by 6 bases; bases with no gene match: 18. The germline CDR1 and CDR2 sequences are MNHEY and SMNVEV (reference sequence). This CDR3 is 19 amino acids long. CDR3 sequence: CASRPKQTGGGIANYGYTF. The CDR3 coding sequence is TGTGCCAGCAGACCGAAACAGACAGGGGGCGGAATCGCAAACTATGGCTACACCTTC.

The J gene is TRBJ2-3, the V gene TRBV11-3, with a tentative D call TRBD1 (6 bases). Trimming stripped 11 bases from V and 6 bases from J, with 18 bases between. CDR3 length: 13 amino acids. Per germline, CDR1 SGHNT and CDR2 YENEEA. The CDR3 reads CASPYRDMDTQYF. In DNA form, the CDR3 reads TGTGCCTCCCCGTACAGGGATATGGATACGCAGTATTTT.

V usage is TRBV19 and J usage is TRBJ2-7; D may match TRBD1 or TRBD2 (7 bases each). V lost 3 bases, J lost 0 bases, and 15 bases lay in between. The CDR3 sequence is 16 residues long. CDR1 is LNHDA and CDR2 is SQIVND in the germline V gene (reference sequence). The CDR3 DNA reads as TGTGCCAGTAGTATCAGCGGGGACAGCTACTCCTACGAGCAGTACTTC. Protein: CASSISGDSYSYEQYF.

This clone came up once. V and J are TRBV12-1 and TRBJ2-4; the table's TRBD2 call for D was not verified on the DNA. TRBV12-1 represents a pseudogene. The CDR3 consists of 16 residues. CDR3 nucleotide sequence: TGTGCCAGCAGCTTTGCAGGACTGCGGGACCCAAACATTCAGTACTTC. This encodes CASSFAGLRDPNIQYF.

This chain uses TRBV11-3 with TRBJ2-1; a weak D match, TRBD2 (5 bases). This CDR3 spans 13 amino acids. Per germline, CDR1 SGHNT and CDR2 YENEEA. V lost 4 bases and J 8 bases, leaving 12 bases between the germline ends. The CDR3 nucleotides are TGTGCCAGCAGCTCGTTTACTAGGGATGAGCAGTTCTTC. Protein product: CASSSFTRDEQFF.

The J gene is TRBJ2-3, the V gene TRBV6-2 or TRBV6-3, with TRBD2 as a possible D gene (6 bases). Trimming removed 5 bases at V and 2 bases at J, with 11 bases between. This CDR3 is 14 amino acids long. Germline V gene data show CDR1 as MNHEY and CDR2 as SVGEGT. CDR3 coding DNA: TGTGCCAGCAGTCAACTAGCCACCACAGATACGCAGTATTTT. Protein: CASSQLATTDTQYF.